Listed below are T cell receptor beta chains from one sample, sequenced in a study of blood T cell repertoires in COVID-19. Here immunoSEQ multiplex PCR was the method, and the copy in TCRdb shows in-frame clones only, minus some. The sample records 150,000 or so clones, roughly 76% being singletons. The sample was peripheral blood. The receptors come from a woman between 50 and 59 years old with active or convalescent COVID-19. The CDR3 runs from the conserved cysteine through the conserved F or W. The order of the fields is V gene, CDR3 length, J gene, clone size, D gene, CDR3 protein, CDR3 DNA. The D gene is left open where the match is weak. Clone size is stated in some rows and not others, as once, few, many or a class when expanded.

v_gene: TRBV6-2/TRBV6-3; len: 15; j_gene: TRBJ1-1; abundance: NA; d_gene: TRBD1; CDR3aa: CASSPIGQGGTEAFF; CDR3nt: TGTGCCAGCAGTCCGATTGGACAGGGCGGGACTGAAGCTTTCTTT
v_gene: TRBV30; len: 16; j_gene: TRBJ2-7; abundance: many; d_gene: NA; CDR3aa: CAWSVSGRDLFYEQYF; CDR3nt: TGTGCCTGGAGTGTTTCTGGAAGGGACTTGTTCTACGAGCAGTACTTC
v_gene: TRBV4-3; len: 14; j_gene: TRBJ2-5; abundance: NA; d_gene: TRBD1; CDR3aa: CASSQDPGGQTQYF; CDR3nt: TGCGCCAGCAGCCAAGATCCAGGGGGTCAGACCCAGTACTTC
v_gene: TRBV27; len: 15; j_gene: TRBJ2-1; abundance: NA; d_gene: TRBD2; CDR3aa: CASSSWGGVFNEQFF; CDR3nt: TGTGCCAGCAGTTCTTGGGGGGGGGTTTTTAATGAGCAGTTCTTC
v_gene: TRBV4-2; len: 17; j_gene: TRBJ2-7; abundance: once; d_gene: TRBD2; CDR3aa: CASSPLQTSGPHYEQYF; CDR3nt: TGTGCCAGCAGCCCGCTGCAAACTAGCGGACCCCACTACGAGCAGTACTTC
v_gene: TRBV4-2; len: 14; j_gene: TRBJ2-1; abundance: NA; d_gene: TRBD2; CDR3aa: CASSRSGGPDEQFF; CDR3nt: TGTGCCAGCAGCCGTAGCGGGGGCCCGGATGAGCAGTTCTTC
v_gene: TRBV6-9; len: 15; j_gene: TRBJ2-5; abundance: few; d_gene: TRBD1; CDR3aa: CAKGQLILGKETQYF; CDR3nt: TGTGCCAAGGGACAGCTAATACTTGGGAAAGAGACCCAGTACTTC
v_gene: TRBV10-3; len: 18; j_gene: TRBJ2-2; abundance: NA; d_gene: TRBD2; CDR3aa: CAISTTSGGGPNTGELFF; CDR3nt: TGTGCCATCAGTACAACTAGCGGGGGGGGCCCGAACACCGGGGAGCTGTTTTTT
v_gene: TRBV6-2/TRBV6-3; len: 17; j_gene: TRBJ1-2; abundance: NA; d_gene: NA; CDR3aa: CASSYQDKALSNYGYTF; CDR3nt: TGTGCCAGCAGTTACCAGGACAAGGCCCTCTCTAACTATGGCTACACCTTC
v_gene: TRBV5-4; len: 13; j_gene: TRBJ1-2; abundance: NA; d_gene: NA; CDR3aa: CASSLTGGDGYTF; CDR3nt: TGTGCCAGCAGCTTGACGGGGGGGGATGGCTACACCTTC
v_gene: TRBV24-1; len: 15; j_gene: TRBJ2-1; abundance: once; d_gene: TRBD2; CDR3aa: CATSEGTSGGAGQFF; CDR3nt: TGTGCCACCAGTGAGGGGACTAGCGGGGGGGCAGGGCAGTTCTTC
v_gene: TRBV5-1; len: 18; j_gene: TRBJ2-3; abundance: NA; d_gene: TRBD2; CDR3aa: CASSLGRGATSSTDTQYF; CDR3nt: TGCGCCAGCAGCCTGGGGCGGGGGGCCACCTCTAGCACAGATACGCAGTATTTT
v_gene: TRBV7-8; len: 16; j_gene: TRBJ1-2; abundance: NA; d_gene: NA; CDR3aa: CASSLDRGNSFHGYTF; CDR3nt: TGTGCCAGCAGCTTAGATAGGGGGAATTCTTTTCATGGCTACACCTTC